Presented here are 15 T cell receptor beta chains from one specimen sequenced in a study of TIL therapy for anti-PD-1-resistant metastatic lung cancer. The immunoSEQ assay was v3. TCRdb keeps only in-frame clones here, not all; method: immunoSEQ multiplex PCR. Altogether under 70,000 clones are present, 73% being singletons, with the ten largest covering about 1.8%. Time point in this sample: pre-treatment sample, taken before nivolumab and TIL therapy. The sample here was blood, taken at baseline. Receptor source: a person between 30 and 80 years old with non-small cell lung cancer.

Written as DNA, the CDR3 is TGCGCCAGCAGCTTGGAATTAGCGGGGGGCCGGAATACGCAGTATTTT. Its protein is CASSLELAGGRNTQYF. The chain employs TRBV5-1 and TRBJ2-3; 10 positions agree with TRBD2. The V gene end was trimmed by 0 bases and the J gene end by 7 bases; junction bases not matched to a gene: 8. In germline, CDR1 is SGHRS, CDR2 YFSETQ. The CDR3 loop spans 16 amino acids.

The chain carries TRBV13 and TRBJ2-3; 8 bases align to TRBD2. This CDR3 is built from 14 residues. Germline V lookup: CDR1 PRHDT, CDR2 FYEKMQ (reference sequence). V lost 7 bases and J lost 5; bases outside the gene matches: 8. The CDR3 DNA is TGTGCCAGCATTGGTAGCGGGGTAATAGATACGCAGTATTTT. This encodes CASIGSGVIDTQYF. Full variable domain (missing parts from reference TRBV13 and TRBJ2-3): AAGVIQSPRHLIKEKRETATLKCYPIPRHDTVYWYQQGPGQDPQFLISFYEKMQSDKGSIPDRFSAQQFSDYHSELNMSSLELGDSALYFCASIGSGVIDTQYFGPGTRLTVL.

V usage is TRBV5-6 and J usage is TRBJ2-1; the match to TRBD2 covers 9 bases. J lost 3 bases, V lost 4 bases, and 2 bases had no gene match. Germline CDR1 and CDR2: SGHDT and YYEEEE. There are 14 residues in the CDR3. Here the CDR3 reads CASSGTSSYNEQFF. The DNA of the CDR3 is TGTGCCAGCAGCGGGACTAGCAGCTACAATGAGCAGTTCTTC. Using reference TRBV5-6 and TRBJ2-1 for the parts outside the CDR3, the full variable domain is DAGVTQSPTHLIKTRGQQVTLRCSPKSGHDTVSWYQQALGQGPQFIFQYYEEEERQRGNFPDRFSGHQFPNYSSELNVNALLLGDSALYLCASSGTSSYNEQFFGPGTRLTVL.

The rearrangement uses TRBV19 and TRBJ1-4; 8 nucleotides agree with TRBD1. The CDR3 is 15 residues long. The germline CDR1 and CDR2 sequences are LNHDA and SQIVND (reference sequence). V gave up 6 bases and J gave up 7 bases; unmatched junction bases: 10. The CDR3 loop reads CASRDGGQESEKLFF. CDR3 in DNA: TGTGCCAGTAGGGACGGGGGACAGGAGAGTGAAAAACTGTTTTTT.

The rearrangement links TRBV10-1 to TRBJ2-7; D might be TRBD1 (5 bases). The end of the DNA aligns better with TRBJ2-5, so the J call may be wrong. Germline lookup yields CDR1 WNHNN and CDR2 SYGVQD (reference sequence). CDR3 length: 16 residues. The CDR3 coding sequence is TGCGCCAGCAGTGAGAGACAGCCCGGAAAACAAGAGACCCAGTACTTC. Translation gives CASSERQPGKQETQYF.

A few counts support this clone. Here the CDR3 reads CATSRGVNNEQFF. The CDR3 DNA reads TGTGCCACCAGCAGAGGGGTAAACAATGAGCAGTTCTTC. The V and J genes are TRBV15 and TRBJ2-1, with D unresolved. CDR3 length: 13 amino acids. V gave up 1 base and J gave up 5 bases, with 6 bases separating them. Germline CDR1 and CDR2: LNHNV and YYDKDF (reference sequence).

The V call is TRBV4-3, the J call TRBJ2-7; D is unresolved. The CDR3 is 13 amino acids. Trimming stripped 0 bases from V and 0 bases from J, with 3 bases between. Germline V lookup: CDR1 LGHNA, CDR2 YSLEER. CDR3 sequence reads: CASSQEASYEQYF. In nucleotides, the CDR3 is TGCGCCAGCAGCCAAGAGGCCTCCTACGAGCAGTACTTC.

The gene calls are TRBV30 and TRBJ2-7; the D is unclear. Germline CDR1 and CDR2: GTSNPN and SVGIG (reference sequence). This CDR3 contains 13 residues. With 1 base removed from V and 4 bases from J, the gap between germline ends came to 11 bases. The CDR3 region has the DNA TGTGCCTGGAGTGATCCCCCTATTTACGAGCAGTACTTC. Protein product: CAWSDPPIYEQYF.

The V gene is TRBV30, the J gene TRBJ1-5; perhaps TRBD1 as D (6 bases). V lost 3 bases and J lost 4, with 16 bases in between. The CDR3 sequence is 15 residues long. The germline gives CDR1 GTSNPN, CDR2 SVGIG (reference sequence). The chain's CDR3 is CAWSATDRWNQPQHF. CDR3 nucleotides: TGTGCCTGGAGCGCTACTGACAGGTGGAATCAGCCCCAGCATTTT. Looking up the rest from reference TRBV30 and TRBJ1-5 gives the full variable domain: SQTIHQWPATLVQPVGSPLSLECTVEGTSNPNLYWYRQAAGRGLQLLFYSVGIGQISSEVPQNLSASRPQDRQFILSSKKLLLSDSGFYLCAWSATDRWNQPQHFGDGTRLSIL.

This chain connects TRBV28 to TRBJ2-1; TRBD2 aligns across 7 bases. Germline V gene data show CDR1 as MDHEN and CDR2 as SYDVKM. The V segment lost 5 bases and the J segment 8 bases; nucleotides outside the gene matches: 15. The length of the CDR3 is 16 residues. This CDR3 is CASSPPLWGGRDEQFF. The CDR3 bases are TGTGCCAGCAGTCCCCCCTTGTGGGGGGGTAGGGATGAGCAGTTCTTC.

The chain joins TRBV4-3 to TRBJ2-7; 8 nucleotides line up with TRBD1. V shed 2 bases and J 3 bases; nucleotides not matched to a gene: 6. The CDR3 runs to 15 residues. Germline CDR1 is LGHNA and CDR2 is YSLEER. CDR3 region: CASSQPRGQDYEQYF. In DNA form, the CDR3 reads TGCGCCAGCAGCCAACCCCGGGGACAGGACTACGAGCAGTACTTC.

In this sample, this clone turned up a few times. CDR3 protein: CASSSADMNTEAFF. The CDR3 DNA follows: TGTGCCAGTAGTTCGGCAGACATGAACACTGAAGCTTTCTTT. The chain carries TRBV19 and TRBJ1-1; D remains ambiguous. Germline values: CDR1 LNHDA, CDR2 SQIVND (reference sequence). Deletions cut 5 bases from V and 0 bases from J, with 10 bases between. The CDR3 loop spans 14 amino acids.

The rearrangement joins TRBV25-1 to TRBJ2-1; D remains ambiguous. The CDR3 is made up of 15 amino acids. Germline assignment: CDR1 MGHDK and CDR2 SYGVNS. The V and J ends lost 3 bases and 3 bases respectively, with 12 bases between them. The chain's CDR3 is CASSDAETSYNEQFF. CDR3 nucleotide sequence: TGTGCCAGCAGTGACGCCGAAACCAGCTACAATGAGCAGTTCTTC.

The CDR3 nucleotides are TGTGCCAGCAGCTTAGTTTGGAGGGGTGAGACCCAGTACTTC. Translating gives CASSLVWRGETQYF. The chain uses TRBV7-2 and TRBJ2-5, with a weak D call TRBD2 (6 bases). The CDR3 runs to 14 residues. Between the trimmed V and J ends, which lost 1 base and 5 bases, there was a span of 11 bases. Germline lookup yields CDR1 SGHTA and CDR2 FQGNSA.

Turning to this clone: The junction does not match germline at one end; this may be a read error. The rearrangement joins TRBV11-3 to TRBJ2-6; 8 bases agree with TRBD1. CDR1 is SGHNT and CDR2 is YENEEA in the germline V gene. The CDR3 consists of 14 residues. The CDR3, as DNA: TGTGCCAGCAGCGTTTCCAGGGGGCCCGGTCGTTTGGCTTTC. Translating it yields CASSVSRGPGRLAF.